A single sample is the source of the 5 T cell receptor beta chains below, sequenced in a study of T cells after yellow fever vaccination. TCRdb called the 5' RACE reads again in MiXCR, with one record for every CDR3 protein. The sample yields a few hundred thousand distinct CDR3 sequences, approximately 5.7% seen once. The specimen comprised PBMCs, sampled 5 days after the yellow fever booster vaccination. The receptors were sampled from a man aged 25-40 years who received the YFV17D yellow fever vaccine.

This clonotype was observed a handful of times. CDR3 sequence reads: CASSLRPGKLTGELFF. DNA of the CDR3: TGTGCCAGCAGCTTACGGCCAGGGAAACTCACCGGGGAGCTGTTTTTT. The chain employs TRBV7-8 and TRBJ2-2; perhaps TRBD1 as D (5 bases). CDR3 size: 16 residues. The V and J ends lost 2 bases and 4 bases respectively, with 14 bases between them. CDR1 and CDR2 (germline): SGHVS, FQNEAQ. Full variable domain (outside the CDR3, taken from reference TRBV7-8 and TRBJ2-2): GAGVSQSPRYKVAKRGQDVALRCDPISGHVSLFWYQQALGQGPEFLTYFQNEAQLDKSGLPSDRFFAERPEGSVSTLKIQRTQQEDSAVYLCASSLRPGKLTGELFFGEGSRLTVL.

This clonotype has at least ten counts. V and J are TRBV23-1 and TRBJ2-4; maybe TRBD2 (7 bases). TRBV23-1 is treated as an ORF (open reading frame) with a function not yet certain. Deletions cut 0 bases from V and 4 bases from J, with 13 bases between. The CDR3 spans 16 residues. CDR3 sequence (DNA): TGCGCCAGCAGTCAATCGGGAGGGACACGGAAAAACATTCAGTACTTC. Its translation is CASSQSGGTRKNIQYF.

The V gene is TRBV5-1, the J gene TRBJ1-1; D ambiguous. The CDR3 contains 14 residues. The germline V gene encodes CDR1 SGHRS and CDR2 YFSETQ. The V gene lost 3 bases and the J gene lost 11 bases, with 20 bases spanning the gap. CDR3 amino acids: CASSSTIQNGGAFF. CDR3 bases: TGCGCCAGCAGCTCGACGATACAGAACGGAGGGGCTTTCTTT.

This clonotype was detected many times. The CDR3 spells CASSLSPTGPTDTQYF. The CDR3 nucleotides are TGTGCCAGCAGCTTATCCCCGACAGGGCCCACAGATACGCAGTATTTT. The chain recombines TRBV7-9 with TRBJ2-3; 7 bases fit TRBD1. In germline, CDR1 is SEHNR, CDR2 FQNEAQ (reference sequence). V lost 2 bases and J lost 2; bases outside the gene matches: 7. The CDR3 runs to 16 residues. The complete variable domain, with remaining parts taken from reference TRBV7-9 and TRBJ2-3, reads DTGVSQNPRHKITKRGQNVTFRCDPISEHNRLYWYRQTLGQGPEFLTYFQNEAQLEKSRLLSDRFSAERPKGSFSTLEIQRTEQGDSAMYLCASSLSPTGPTDTQYFGPGTRLTVL.

This clonotype occurred a few times. The chain carries TRBV6-2 or TRBV6-3 and TRBJ2-7; D is unclear. This CDR3 spans 12 amino acids. V dropped 2 bases and J dropped 3 bases, with 5 bases sitting between them. The germline CDR1 and CDR2 sequences are MNHEY and SVGEGT. The CDR3 DNA is TGTGCCAGCAGTTACCCGGACTACGAGCAGTACTTC. As protein: CASSYPDYEQYF.